The text below deals with one TCR beta chain. Germline CDR1 MGHDK, CDR2 SYGVNS. The J segment lost 5 bases and the V segment lost 5 bases, leaving 6 bases of the junction unmatched. The length of the CDR3 is 13 residues. The data stem from a study of control samples from healthy donors and cancer patients. Libraries were prepared by immunoSEQ multiplex PCR; TCRdb keeps only in-frame clonotypes and omits some of them. The sample includes over 85,000 clones, about 91% of them seen just once. This chain joins TRBV25-1 and TRBJ2-7; 7 bases are shared with TRBD1. Sequencing input: blood. The sequence was obtained from a woman aged 18-29 years in good health. CDR3 loop: CASSQPGGDEQYF. The CDR3 bases are TGTGCCAGCAGTCAGCCAGGGGGAGACGAGCAGTACTTC.